Listed below are T cell receptor beta chains from one sample, sequenced in a study of cytomegalovirus exposure and HLA in healthy donors. The protocol was immunoSEQ multiplex PCR, while the TCRdb copy is restricted to in-frame clones and leaves out a portion. Of over 70,000 clones listed, roughly four fifths are singletons. The sequenced material came from PBMCs. The receptor set was obtained from a man aged 25-45 years in good health and CMV-seronegative. The CDR3 runs from the conserved cysteine through the conserved F or W. The D gene is left open where the match is weak. Some rows mark clone size as missing; the rest say once, few, many or name a class of expanded clone.

CDR3nt	CDR3aa	v_gene	j_gene	abundance	d_gene
TGTGCCAGCAGCTGGCTCCAGGGATACGAGCAGTACTTC	CASSWLQGYEQYF	TRBV5-4	TRBJ2-7	-	-
TGTGCCAGCAGCGAACGGGGGAATGGAAATGAGCAGTTCTTC	CASSERGNGNEQFF	TRBV2	TRBJ2-1	-	-
TGTGCCAGCAGCTTGCACGTTGGCAGCGGAGGCTACGAGCAGTACTTC	CASSLHVGSGGYEQYF	TRBV5-4	TRBJ2-7	-	-
TGTGCCAGCAGCTTAGTACGGGGGGCCCCCGGGGAGCTGTTTTTT	CASSLVRGAPGELFF	TRBV7-2	TRBJ2-2	once	-
TGCAGCGCCGAACGGGGGAACACTGAAGCTTTCTTT	CSAERGNTEAFF	TRBV29-1	TRBJ1-1	-	-
TGTGCCAGCAGTACCTACAGGGGTATGAACACTGAAGCTTTCTTT	CASSTYRGMNTEAFF	TRBV28	TRBJ1-1	-	TRBD1
TGTGCCAGCAGTTTGGCAGGGGACAATCAGCCCCAGCATTTT	CASSLAGDNQPQHF	TRBV28	TRBJ1-5	-	-
TGTGCCAGCTCACCCCCGGGGACAGCAATGAACACTGAAGCTTTCTTT	CASSPPGTAMNTEAFF	TRBV18	TRBJ1-1	-	TRBD1
TGTGCCAGCAGCCCCAAATGGGCGACAGCGTCAGATGGCTACACCTTC	CASSPKWATASDGYTF	TRBV11-2	TRBJ1-2	-	-
TGTGCCAGCAGCGCGCAGGGCGGTAACACCGGGGAGCTGTTTTTT	CASSAQGGNTGELFF	TRBV7-6	TRBJ2-2	few	-
TGTGCCAGCAGTTCCGGTATTAACACTGAAGCTTTCTTT	CASSSGINTEAFF	TRBV27	TRBJ1-1	-	-
TGTGCCAGCAGCTTACCCGCTGACTGGGGCCTCACTGAAGCTTTCTTT	CASSLPADWGLTEAFF	TRBV5-6	TRBJ1-1	-	-
TGTGCCAGCAGCTGGGGGACAGGGCTTTCAGATGGCTACACCTTC	CASSWGTGLSDGYTF	TRBV5-4	TRBJ1-2	-	TRBD1
TGTGCCATCAAGTTGACAGGGGTACGCACAGATACGCAGTATTTT	CAIKLTGVRTDTQYF	TRBV10-3	TRBJ2-3	-	TRBD1
TGTGCCAGCAGCTTAGCCTACGCAACTAATGAAAAACTGTTTTTT	CASSLAYATNEKLFF	TRBV7-6	TRBJ1-4	medium-sized	-
TGTGCCAGCAGCTTGGATGCGGCTGAGCAGTTCTTC	CASSLDAAEQFF	TRBV5-5	TRBJ2-1	few	-
TGTGCCAGCAGCTTGGCCTCCGACAGGGGAGAGACCCAGTACTTC	CASSLASDRGETQYF	TRBV5-5	TRBJ2-5	-	TRBD1
TGTGCCAGCAGTTACCGGGGACAGGGGGCGGGCGGGGAGCTGTTTTTT	CASSYRGQGAGGELFF	TRBV6-6	TRBJ2-2	-	TRBD1
TGTGCCAGTACGACAGGGGATCGGTACAATGAGCAGTTCTTC	CASTTGDRYNEQFF	TRBV19	TRBJ2-1	-	TRBD1
TGTGCCAGCAGCTTTGAAGGACAGAAGCCCCAGCATTTT	CASSFEGQKPQHF	TRBV7-9	TRBJ1-5	-	-
TGTGCCAGCAGCCAAAAGGGCAGGGGGTACATGAACACTGAAGCTTTCTTT	CASSQKGRGYMNTEAFF	TRBV5-8	TRBJ1-1	few	TRBD1
TGTGCCAGTAGTCGACAGGGGGCGAGGACTGAAGCTTTCTTT	CASSRQGARTEAFF	TRBV19	TRBJ1-1	-	TRBD1
TGTGCCAGCAGTGAACCCCCCGGGACAACAAATTCCTACGAGCAGTACTTC	CASSEPPGTTNSYEQYF	TRBV25-1	TRBJ2-7	few	-
TGTGCCAGCAGGGACAGCCTGAACACCGGGGAGCTGTTTTTT	CASRDSLNTGELFF	TRBV25-1	TRBJ2-2	-	-
TGCGCCAGCAGCCAAGAGACAGGGGGCGTCTCGGATGGCTACACCTTC	CASSQETGGVSDGYTF	TRBV4-3	TRBJ1-2	-	TRBD1
TGTGCAAGTCGCTCCGGACCTAGCTCCTACGAGCAGTACTTC	CASRSGPSSYEQYF	TRBV12-2	TRBJ2-7	-	-
TGTGCCAGCAGCGGATCGGGACAGGGACACAATGAGCAGTTCTTC	CASSGSGQGHNEQFF	TRBV7-9	TRBJ2-1	-	TRBD1
TGTGCCAGCAGTCCGCCCCTCGGACAGGGAGGTTCACCCCTCCACTTT	CASSPPLGQGGSPLHF	TRBV28	TRBJ1-6	-	TRBD1